A single sample gave rise to the 14 T cell receptor beta chains below, sequenced in a study of T cell repertoires in cytomegalovirus infection. Using its own MiXCR run on the reads, TCRdb lists one record per CDR3 protein. The sample carries approximately 500,000 distinct CDR3 sequences, more than 15% recorded once. The sample consisted of CD8+ T cells from PBMCs. Receptors originate from a human donor in good health (CMV status not recorded). Some clones in this sample may be carry-over from other donors' samples.

This clonotype was observed a handful of times. The chain links TRBV5-5 to TRBJ1-1; 9 bases are shared with TRBD1. CDR1 is SGHKS and CDR2 is YYEKEE in the germline V gene (reference sequence). V trimming: 1 base; J trimming: 1 base; junction bases outside the gene matches: 8. This CDR3 is built from 17 residues. CDR3 sequence reads: CASSLNRDRVSNTEAFF. The DNA of the CDR3 is TGTGCCAGCAGCTTGAACCGGGACAGGGTGTCGAACACTGAAGCTTTCTTT.

This clonotype was recorded a few times. The genes are TRBV14 and TRBJ2-2; TRBD1 might be the D (5 bases). Germline loops: CDR1 SGHDN, CDR2 FVKESK. This CDR3 comprises 15 residues. V shed 0 bases and J shed 4 bases, with 9 bases lying between them. This chain's CDR3 is CASSQEGAFTGELFF. Here the CDR3 DNA reads TGTGCCAGCAGCCAAGAAGGGGCGTTCACCGGGGAGCTGTTTTTT.

This clonotype was detected ten times or more. The chain is built from TRBV7-9 and TRBJ1-1; D uncertain. Germline assignment: CDR1 SEHNR and CDR2 FQNEAQ (reference sequence). CDR3 length: 14 amino acids. With 5 bases removed from V and 0 bases from J, the gap between germline ends came to 10 bases. The CDR3 is CASSPDSMNTEAFF. The CDR3 DNA sequence: TGTGCCAGCAGCCCGGACTCTATGAACACTGAAGCTTTCTTT. The full variable domain, in which reference TRBV7-9 and TRBJ1-1 provide the parts outside the CDR3, is DTGVSQNPRHKITKRGQNVTFRCDPISEHNRLYWYRQTLGQGPEFLTYFQNEAQLEKSRLLSDRFSAERPKGSFSTLEIQRTEQGDSAMYLCASSPDSMNTEAFFGQGTRLTVV.

V gene TRBV20-1 combines with J gene TRBJ2-7; the D gene is possibly TRBD2 (6 bases). This CDR3 comprises 14 residues. Germline V CDR1 and CDR2: DFQATT, SNEGSKA (reference sequence). V was trimmed by 4 bases and J by 2 bases, leaving 15 bases between them. The CDR3 loop is CSATDGGTTYEQYF. CDR3 bases: TGCAGTGCTACCGACGGCGGGACGACCTACGAGCAGTACTTC.

This clonotype was observed many times. The chain is built from TRBV4-2 and TRBJ2-1; D remains unclear. Germline V gene data show CDR1 as LGHNA and CDR2 as YNFKEQ. Between the trimmed V and J ends, which lost 1 base and 1 base, there was a span of 8 bases. The CDR3 contains 15 residues. DNA for the CDR3: TGTGCCAGCAGCCAAGGGCTGGAATCCTACAATGAGCAGTTCTTC. This encodes CASSQGLESYNEQFF.

This clonotype was observed at least ten times. The rearrangement uses TRBV12-3 or TRBV12-4 and TRBJ2-7; D call uncertain. The V end lost 5 bases, the J end lost 4 bases, and 12 bases lay between the germline ends. The CDR3 sequence is 13 residues long. The DNA for the CDR3 is TGTGCCAGCAGTCGATCCGGGCAATACGAGCAGTACTTC. Translating gives CASSRSGQYEQYF.

This clonotype appeared many times. This sequence joins TRBV7-2 and TRBJ1-1; the D is unclear. CDR3 length equals 15 residues. Trimming left V 3 bases short and J 2 bases short, with 13 bases between. Germline CDR1 SGHTA, CDR2 FQGNSA. The CDR3 protein is CASSLYYRDNTEAFF. The CDR3 DNA reads TGTGCCAGCAGCTTGTATTACAGAGATAACACTGAAGCTTTCTTT.

This rearrangement joins TRBV15 to TRBJ1-6, with D perhaps TRBD1 (5 bases). Trimming removed 1 base at V and 7 bases at J, with 11 bases between. Germline loops: CDR1 LNHNV, CDR2 YYDKDF (reference sequence). This CDR3 is built from 15 residues. CDR3 region: CATSRGRGGNSPLHF. In nucleotides, the CDR3 is TGTGCCACCAGCAGAGGACGTGGGGGAAATTCACCCCTCCACTTT.

The chain carries TRBV27 and TRBJ2-7; D uncertain. V was cut by 8 bases and J by 0 bases, with 11 bases left in between. Germline V gene lookup returns CDR1 MNHEY and CDR2 SMNVEV (reference sequence). This CDR3 contains 13 residues. The CDR3 DNA reads TGTGCCAGCTCAACAAACCCCTCCTACGAGCAGTACTTC. Its protein is CASSTNPSYEQYF.

The chain employs TRBV10-3 and TRBJ2-7, with TRBD2 identical over 8 bases. Germline V gives CDR1 ENHRY, CDR2 SYGVKD. V was pared by 6 bases and J by 0 bases, with 7 bases of the junction left unmatched. The CDR3 contains 15 residues. The CDR3 region is CAIRTGTRTSYEQYF. The CDR3 coding sequence is TGTGCCATCAGGACCGGGACTAGGACCTCCTACGAGCAGTACTTC.

This chain links TRBV27 with TRBJ2-2; D ambiguous. CDR3 length: 13 residues. Trimming removed 3 bases at V and 5 bases at J, with 7 bases between. Per the germline V gene, CDR1 is MNHEY and CDR2 is SMNVEV (reference sequence). In DNA, the CDR3 is TGTGCCAGCAGTTTCTGGGGAACCGGGGAGCTGTTTTTT. Translation gives CASSFWGTGELFF.

CDR3 sequence reads: CASSLYGEASYNEQFF. The CDR3 nucleotides are TGTGCCAGCAGTTTATACGGGGAGGCGTCCTACAATGAGCAGTTCTTC. This sequence joins TRBV28 and TRBJ2-1; D is possibly TRBD2 (6 bases). Germline V CDR1 and CDR2: MDHEN, SYDVKM. V was trimmed by 1 base and J by 1 base, leaving 11 bases between them. The CDR3 runs to 16 residues.

The J gene is TRBJ2-1, the V gene TRBV19, with 10 positions matching TRBD2. V trimming: 6 bases; J trimming: 5 bases; junction bases outside the gene matches: 7. The CDR3 length is 15 residues. Germline assignment: CDR1 LNHDA and CDR2 SQIVND (reference sequence). The CDR3 coding sequence is TGTGCCAGTAGCCCTAGCGGGAGTTCGGACAATGAGCAGTTCTTC. Protein product: CASSPSGSSDNEQFF.

This clonotype was recorded at least ten times. The J gene is TRBJ1-4, the V gene TRBV27; D not resolved. The CDR3 extends over 15 amino acids. V lost 5 bases and J 0 bases, leaving 10 bases between the germline ends. CDR1 and CDR2 (germline): MNHEY, SMNVEV (reference sequence). The chain's CDR3 is CASSAEVSTNEKLFF. The DNA for the CDR3 is TGTGCCAGCAGTGCAGAAGTATCAACTAATGAAAAACTGTTTTTT.